The sequence of this T cell receptor beta chain was determined in a study of untreated major depressive disorder. Each depressed patient was pairwise matched to a non-depressed control for sex, age, current smoking status and body mass index. Patients were free of psychiatric medication for at least 8 weeks. Patient depression severity was moderate to severe. Assay used: immunoSEQ multiplex PCR; TCRdb lists only in-frame clones, some missing. The repertoire has approximately 25,000 clones, 91% of them found once; the top ten carry roughly 0.72%. This receptor was obtained from a woman aged 25 to 39 with major depressive disorder. The sequencing input was CD4+ T cells from PBMCs.

The CDR3 DNA sequence: TGTGCCAGCAGCCCGAACGACAGATACACAGATACGCAGTATTTT. It is translated as CASSPNDRYTDTQYF. This chain connects TRBV5-4 to TRBJ2-3; possible D gene TRBD1, 5 bases. Germline CDR1 and CDR2: SGHNT and YYREEE (reference sequence). The V and J ends lost 4 bases and 2 bases respectively, with 14 bases between them. This CDR3 region has 15 residues.